The present T cell receptor beta chain was sequenced within a study of sequential checkpoint blockade in melanoma (dated by TCRdb to the late 2010s). Some background on the complete study: Using 1:1 randomization, the trial assigned patients either to first-line nivolumab followed by ipilimumab (arm A) or to ipilimumab followed by nivolumab (arm B). The same lesion was the source of approximately 79% of the matched pre- and post-treatment tumor biopsy pairs. DNA from 90 to 100 pretreatment melanoma tumor samples was subjected to TCRbeta immunosequencing. Maintenance nivolumab came after each of the two trial sequences. For twenty-two patients, matched tumor biopsies were taken both before treatment and at week 13, after single-agent nivolumab (arm A) or ipilimumab (arm B). On the study overall, not on this receptor specifically: Among patients in arm A, the nivolumab-first arm, pretreatment tumor TIL clonality was associated with response (P = .04). Tumor T-cell fraction and clonality were correlated with PD-L1 staining and CD8+ T-cell counts, but not with mutational load. Clinical benefit was about 30 times more likely to be achieved by patients whose tumor T-cell fraction and clonality increased by week 13. Validation of the response-prediction model combining TCR metrics and mutation burden is needed in larger, independent patient cohorts. Within-arm analyses of tumor T-cell fraction were limited by small sample sizes and reduced statistical power.

Unmatched junction bases come to 10, with V trimmed by 0 bases and J by 5 bases. The CDR1 and CDR2 encoded by the germline V gene (reference sequence) are GTSNPN and SVGIG. The CDR3 runs 15 amino acids, cysteine and phenylalanine included. The DNA shown is the 45-base CDR3, in frame from base 1. The immunoSEQ Assay was used to immunosequence TCRbeta CDR3 regions from genomic DNA. Genomic DNA was amplified by bias-controlled multiplex PCR before high-throughput sequencing. Per the source publication's procedure: To quantify the absolute abundance of each unique TCRbeta CDR3 region, the sequences were collapsed and filtered. Clonality, defined as 1 minus Pielou's evenness, was calculated using only productive rearrangements. Tumor T-cell fraction was calculated by normalizing TCRbeta template counts to usable DNA, which was estimated from several housekeeping genes. A previously published method was used to identify clones whose frequencies were significantly greater in on-treatment samples than in baseline samples. TCRdb retrieved this table from immuneACCESS and kept in-frame rearrangements only. Not all clones are present; in checked studies, unresolved V genes account for under half, and no reason is known for the remainder. Clone size and the V and J calls come from that table; the DNA yielded D and trimming. The sample table shows roughly 6,200 clones, and roughly 23% are seen once. The ten largest clones represent roughly 15% of the sample.

The treatment or condition label, read with the paper, signifies: randomized to nivolumab then ipilimumab (arm A) or the reverse (arm B). No trial patient had received prior DNA-damaging chemotherapy. Samples came from patients with melanoma in CheckMate 064, a randomized, open-label phase II trial of sequential checkpoint blockade. Genomic DNA from formalin-fixed paraffin-embedded (FFPE) tissue samples served as the input for tumor TCR sequencing. As regards this clone: Its antigen remains undetermined. Within one base of it there is no much larger clone, and no base qualities were kept.

Recombination connected TRBV30 to TRBJ2-7, with 7 central nucleotides matching TRBD2. This receptor was taken from a human donor with melanoma. This specimen was tumor tissue (inferred from file names), taken from a patient given nivolumab and ipilimumab in sequence. The nucleotides read TGTGCCTGGAGTGTATGGGGAGCGGGGTCCCACGAGCAGTACTTC. Its protein reads: CAWSVWGAGSHEQYF. This CDR3, with the reference TRBV30 and TRBJ2-7 proteins standing in past its ends, gives the full variable domain SQTIHQWPATLVQPVGSPLSLECTVEGTSNPNLYWYRQAAGRGLQLLFYSVGIGQISSEVPQNLSASRPQDRQFILSSKKLLLSDSGFYLCAWSVWGAGSHEQYFGPGTRLTVT.